The TCR beta chain under discussion was sequenced for a study of T cell responses to AZD1222 COVID-19 vaccine. General study results and limits: Scientists sampled the repertoires only once the peak T cell response had passed.

As to this clone: As yet, its antigen is unknown.

The table came from immunoSEQ multiplex PCR; TCRdb's copy has only in-frame clones and leaves some out. This table has 90,000 to 110,000 clones, 88% appearing once. The material sequenced was peripheral blood, taken on day 0 of MenACWY control vaccination. The source is an adult in good health.

CDR3 loop: CASSQGGRANEQFF. The DNA of the CDR3 is TGCGCCAGCAGCCAAGGGGGCAGGGCCAATGAGCAGTTCTTC. This rearrangement joins TRBV4-1 to TRBJ2-1; D may be TRBD1 (5 bases). V was pared by 1 base and J by 6 bases, with 10 bases between. CDR1 and CDR2 (germline): MGHRA, YSYEKL. The CDR3 is 14 residues long.